What follows are 29 T cell receptor beta chains derived from one specimen sequenced in a study of blood T cell repertoires in COVID-19. Method: immunoSEQ multiplex PCR; TCRdb's copy keeps in-frame clones and lacks some. Among 35,000 to 40,000 clones listed, about 80% were seen once. The sequenced material came from peripheral blood. These receptors were obtained from a human donor with acute or convalescent COVID-19. The donor label of this sample is uncertain.

The V call is TRBV6-5, the J call TRBJ1-1; tentatively, D is TRBD1 (5 bases). V was shortened by 4 bases and J by 9 bases, with 21 bases between the two germline ends. The CDR3 totals 15 residues. Germline loops: CDR1 MNHEY, CDR2 SVGAGI. The CDR3 DNA reads TGTGCCAGCAGTTCCACTACTCCCGCGGGGACCCAAGCTTTCTTT. Encoded protein: CASSSTTPAGTQAFF.

The chain employs TRBV5-4 and TRBJ1-1; D unresolved. Trimming shortened V by 2 bases and J by 6 bases, and 14 bases separated the two germline ends. From germline, CDR1 is SGHNT and CDR2 YYREEE (reference sequence). The CDR3 spans 14 residues. CDR3 sequence: CASSFSGKGAEAFF. The CDR3 DNA follows: TGTGCCAGCAGCTTCTCGGGGAAGGGAGCTGAAGCTTTCTTT. The full variable domain, completed using reference TRBV5-4 and TRBJ1-1, is ETGVTQSPTHLIKTRGQQVTLRCSSQSGHNTVSWYQQALGQGPQFIFQYYREEENGRGNFPPRFSGLQFPNYSSELNVNALELDDSALYLCASSFSGKGAEAFFGQGTRLTVV.

The chain employs TRBV18 and TRBJ1-1; the D gene is possibly TRBD1 (6 bases). Trimming took off 5 bases at V and 5 bases at J, with 12 bases between the two ends. This CDR3 region has 13 residues. The germline V gene encodes CDR1 KGHSH and CDR2 LQKENI. The CDR3 nucleotides read TGTGCCAGCTCAAGGGGGGGAGGAACTGAAGCTTTCTTT. Its protein product is CASSRGGGTEAFF.

This chain connects TRBV11-2 to TRBJ1-1; the D is unclear. The CDR3 sequence is 13 residues long. The ends were cut back, 6 bases at V and 1 base at J, with 9 bases in the middle. CDR1 is SGHAT and CDR2 is FQNNGV in the germline V gene. CDR3 sequence reads: CASSRRENTEAFF. In DNA form, the CDR3 reads TGTGCCAGCAGTCGCCGGGAGAACACTGAAGCTTTCTTT.

This clone has a single count. The V gene is TRBV28, the J gene TRBJ2-5; the match to TRBD2 covers 10 bases. Trimming cost V 3 bases and J 5 bases; bases outside gene matches: 6. Germline assignment: CDR1 MDHEN and CDR2 SYDVKM. The CDR3 length is 15 residues. The CDR3 sequence is CASSLERGGRETQYF. CDR3 DNA sequence: TGTGCCAGCAGTTTGGAGCGGGGGGGGCGGGAGACCCAGTACTTC.

Remarks on this clone: Other nucleotide sequences from this sample produce the same CDR3. The chain is built from TRBV24-1 and TRBJ1-1; TRBD1 might be the D (6 bases). The CDR3 runs 13 residues. Trimming stripped 7 bases from V and 0 bases from J, with 8 bases between. The germline gives CDR1 KGHDR, CDR2 SFDVKD. CDR3 coding DNA: TGTGCCACCAGCGGACAGATGAACACTGAAGCTTTCTTT. This codes for CATSGQMNTEAFF.

J is TRBJ2-1 and V is TRBV9; 8 nucleotides agree with TRBD2. V dropped 8 bases and J dropped 0; count of bases not matched to a gene: 1. The CDR3 sequence is 13 residues long. Germline V lookup: CDR1 SGDLS, CDR2 YYNGEE. As DNA, the CDR3 is TGTGCCAGTGCGGGAGGCTCCTACAATGAGCAGTTCTTC. Amino acids: CASAGGSYNEQFF.

This clone was seen a single time. This chain connects TRBV18 to TRBJ1-2, with 7 bases lining up with TRBD1. V lost 1 base to trimming and J lost 8 bases; unmatched junction nucleotides: 4. The CDR3 has 13 residues. In germline, CDR1 is KGHSH, CDR2 LQKENI. CDR3 residues: CASSPRQGQGYTF. For the CDR3, the DNA is TGTGCCAGCTCACCACGACAGGGACAGGGCTACACCTTC.

V gene TRBV27 combines with J gene TRBJ1-1; tentatively, D is TRBD1 (5 bases). V was cut by 0 bases and J by 0 bases, with 14 bases left in between. Per germline, CDR1 MNHEY and CDR2 SMNVEV (reference sequence). The CDR3 is 17 amino acids. CDR3 in DNA: TGTGCCAGCAGTTTATCGAAACCAGGGCTCATGAACACTGAAGCTTTCTTT. This gives the protein CASSLSKPGLMNTEAFF.

V is TRBV28 and J is TRBJ1-6; the D gene is possibly TRBD1 (5 bases). CDR3 length: 14 amino acids. V was pared by 6 bases and J by 7 bases, with 13 bases between. Germline assignment: CDR1 MDHEN and CDR2 SYDVKM. The CDR3 nucleotides are TGTGCCAGCAGATCGTTGGGGGGGAATTCACCCCTCCACTTT. Its translation is CASRSLGGNSPLHF.

The CDR3 DNA sequence: TGTGCCAGCCGGACAGGGGGCCCCTATAGCAATCAGCCCCAGCATTTT. This gives the protein CASRTGGPYSNQPQHF. This chain links TRBV18 with TRBJ1-5; 11 nucleotides line up with TRBD1. The CDR3 contains 16 residues. Trimming cost V 8 bases and J 0 bases; bases outside gene matches: 6. The germline CDR1 and CDR2 sequences are KGHSH and LQKENI.

The chain employs TRBV5-1 and TRBJ2-1, with 12 nucleotides matching TRBD2. Germline V gene data show CDR1 as SGHRS and CDR2 as YFSETQ. The V and J ends lost 4 bases and 10 bases, in that order; junction bases with no gene match: 12. The CDR3 runs to 16 residues. This chain's CDR3 is CASSAGTSGPFGEQFF. CDR3 DNA: TGCGCCAGCAGCGCGGGGACTAGCGGGCCCTTCGGAGAGCAGTTCTTC. Supplemented by reference TRBV5-1 and TRBJ2-1, the full variable domain reads KAGVTQTPRYLIKTRGQQVTLSCSPISGHRSVSWYQQTPGQGLQFLFEYFSETQRNKGNFPGRFSGRQFSNSRSEMNVSTLELGDSALYLCASSAGTSGPFGEQFFGPGTRLTVL.

The gene calls are TRBV27 and TRBJ2-2; possible D gene TRBD2, 5 bases. The V and J ends lost 5 bases and 6 bases respectively, with 10 bases between them. The CDR3 covers 13 residues. Germline CDR1 reads MNHEY; CDR2 reads SMNVEV (reference sequence). The CDR3 bases are TGTGCCAGCAGTAGAATAGCGCCCGGGGAGCTGTTTTTT. Encoded protein: CASSRIAPGELFF.

The chain links TRBV28 to TRBJ1-1; a possible D gene is TRBD1 (5 bases). The length of the CDR3 is 14 residues. Trimming took off 3 bases at V and 3 bases at J, with 11 bases between the two ends. Germline assignment: CDR1 MDHEN and CDR2 SYDVKM. The CDR3 DNA reads TGTGCCAGCAGTTTGGTTGGGGCTGACACTGAAGCTTTCTTT. This encodes CASSLVGADTEAFF.

This clone was seen once. The chain is built from TRBV27 and TRBJ1-1, with TRBD1 as a possible D gene (5 bases). This CDR3 is 14 amino acids long. V lost 3 bases, J lost 4 bases, and 12 bases lay in between. Germline V gene data show CDR1 as MNHEY and CDR2 as SMNVEV (reference sequence). CDR3 amino acids: CASSFGARSTEAFF. CDR3 DNA sequence: TGTGCCAGCAGTTTTGGGGCCCGAAGCACTGAAGCTTTCTTT.

The chain couples TRBV27 to TRBJ1-1; the match to TRBD1 covers 7 bases. V was pared by 2 bases and J by 4 bases, with 7 bases of the junction left unmatched. The CDR3 contains 15 residues. In germline, CDR1 is MNHEY, CDR2 SMNVEV (reference sequence). CDR3 sequence (DNA): TGTGCCAGCAGTTTAAAAGGGGGCGCGTTCACTGAAGCTTTCTTT. This sequence encodes CASSLKGGAFTEAFF.

V gene TRBV11-2 combines with J gene TRBJ2-2; the match to TRBD2 covers 7 bases. V shed 1 base, J shed 2 bases, and the junction held 10 bases outside the gene matches. The CDR3 covers 18 residues. The germline V gene has CDR1 SGHAT and CDR2 FQNNGV. The CDR3 DNA reads as TGTGCCAGCAGCTTAGTCCAAGCGGGGCTAACAAACACCGGGGAGCTGTTTTTT. Its translation is CASSLVQAGLTNTGELFF. Complete variable domain (other parts from reference TRBV11-2 and TRBJ2-2): EAGVAQSPRYKIIEKRQSVAFWCNPISGHATLYWYQQILGQGPKLLIQFQNNGVVDDSQLPKDRFSAERLKGVDSTLKIQPAKLEDSAVYLCASSLVQAGLTNTGELFFGEGSRLTVL.

The V call is TRBV11-3, the J call TRBJ1-1; D is perhaps TRBD1 (6 bases). Trimming cost V 4 bases and J 3 bases, with 9 bases left between them. This CDR3 is built from 13 residues. Germline CDR1 is SGHNT and CDR2 is YENEEA. CDR3 bases: TGTGCCAGCAGCTCCCGACAGGACACTGAAGCTTTCTTT. It encodes CASSSRQDTEAFF.

The rearrangement uses TRBV6-5 and TRBJ1-2; 7 bases match TRBD1. V was pared by 6 bases and J by 4 bases, with 8 bases of the junction left unmatched. The CDR3 length is 14 residues. Germline lookup yields CDR1 MNHEY and CDR2 SVGAGI. CDR3 nucleotides: TGTGCCAGCAGCGCTACAGGGGAGGTCTATGGCTACACCTTC. It translates to CASSATGEVYGYTF.

J is TRBJ2-5 and V is TRBV6-2 or TRBV6-3; TRBD1 might be the D (5 bases). Trimming removed 5 bases from V and 5 bases from J, with 12 bases in between. Germline V lookup: CDR1 MNHEY, CDR2 SVGEGT. CDR3 length equals 13 residues. CDR3 sequence (DNA): TGTGCCAGCAGTCCCAGGGTTGCGGAGACCCAGTACTTC. Its protein is CASSPRVAETQYF.

The V and J genes are TRBV5-6 and TRBJ1-5, with 9 bases lining up with TRBD1. Trimming cost V 5 bases and J 4 bases; bases outside gene matches: 16. Germline V gives CDR1 SGHDT, CDR2 YYEEEE. The CDR3 is made up of 18 amino acids. This chain's CDR3 is CASRKWGAGTGMNQPQHF. The CDR3 DNA follows: TGTGCCAGCAGAAAATGGGGGGCAGGGACAGGGATGAATCAGCCCCAGCATTTT.

The chain links TRBV19 to TRBJ2-4, with a possible D match to TRBD2 (5 bases). This CDR3 has 15 amino acids. The germline V gene encodes CDR1 LNHDA and CDR2 SQIVND (reference sequence). With 5 bases removed from V and 0 bases from J, the gap between germline ends came to 11 bases. This CDR3 is CASSDAGSAKNIQYF. The CDR3, as DNA: TGTGCCAGTAGTGACGCGGGCTCAGCCAAAAACATTCAGTACTTC.

The count of this clone is one. This chain links TRBV18 with TRBJ1-1; D may be TRBD1 (5 bases). The CDR3 has 14 residues. Germline CDR1 reads KGHSH; CDR2 reads LQKENI. V gave up 5 bases and J gave up 4 bases, with 14 bases separating them. The CDR3 loop reads CASSFAGEGTEAFF. The CDR3 region has the DNA TGTGCCAGCTCATTTGCGGGGGAGGGCACTGAAGCTTTCTTT.

V usage is TRBV3-1 (or the pseudogene TRBV3-2) and J usage is TRBJ2-7; D might be TRBD2 (5 bases). V dropped 5 bases and J dropped 7 bases, with 18 bases sitting between them. This CDR3 comprises 14 residues. Germline loops: CDR1 LGHDT, CDR2 YNNKEL (reference sequence). CDR3 in amino acids: CASSYLGITGEQYF. The CDR3 DNA reads TGTGCCAGCAGCTACCTGGGAATTACGGGGGAGCAGTACTTC.

The CDR3 sequence is CASSKDRGAEKLFF. In DNA form, the CDR3 reads TGCGCCAGCAGCAAGGACAGGGGAGCTGAAAAACTGTTTTTT. The chain recombines TRBV5-1 with TRBJ1-4; 9 bases agree with TRBD1. Germline V gene data show CDR1 as SGHRS and CDR2 as YFSETQ. The length of the CDR3 is 14 residues. V gave up 4 bases and J gave up 7 bases; unmatched junction bases: 5.

The chain employs TRBV5-1 and TRBJ2-2, with 8 bases identical to TRBD1. The junction had 6 bases not matched to a gene; V was cut back by 4 bases and J by 7 bases. The length of the CDR3 is 14 residues. Germline V gene data show CDR1 as SGHRS and CDR2 as YFSETQ. The DNA for the CDR3 is TGCGCCAGCAGCGATGGGACAGGCCACGGGGAGCTGTTTTTT. It yields the protein CASSDGTGHGELFF.

This chain joins TRBV6-2 or TRBV6-3 and TRBJ2-7, with TRBD2 identical over 7 bases. This CDR3 has 15 residues. Unmatched junction bases numbered 8, after V lost 5 bases and J lost 1 base. Germline V gene lookup returns CDR1 MNHEY and CDR2 SVGEGT. The CDR3 DNA reads TGTGCCAGCAGTAATGCGGGGGACTGGTCCTACGAGCAGTACTTC. As protein: CASSNAGDWSYEQYF.

The CDR3 sequence is CASSSLDRGLNEQYF. The DNA for the CDR3 is TGTGCCAGCAGTTCGCTCGACAGGGGGCTAAACGAGCAGTACTTC. The chain carries TRBV28 and TRBJ2-7; 10 bases fit TRBD1. The length of the CDR3 is 15 residues. Trimming took 4 bases from V and 5 from J; bases not matched to a gene: 8. CDR1 is MDHEN and CDR2 is SYDVKM in the germline V gene.

The chain links TRBV18 to TRBJ2-1, with 8 bases fitting TRBD2. The germline V gene encodes CDR1 KGHSH and CDR2 LQKENI. The CDR3 loop spans 15 amino acids. The V segment lost 0 bases and the J segment 13 bases; nucleotides outside the gene matches: 11. The CDR3 nucleotides are TGTGCCAGCTCACCACCGGCGCGGGGGGCCTCGGGTCAGTTCTTC. Encoded protein: CASSPPARGASGQFF.